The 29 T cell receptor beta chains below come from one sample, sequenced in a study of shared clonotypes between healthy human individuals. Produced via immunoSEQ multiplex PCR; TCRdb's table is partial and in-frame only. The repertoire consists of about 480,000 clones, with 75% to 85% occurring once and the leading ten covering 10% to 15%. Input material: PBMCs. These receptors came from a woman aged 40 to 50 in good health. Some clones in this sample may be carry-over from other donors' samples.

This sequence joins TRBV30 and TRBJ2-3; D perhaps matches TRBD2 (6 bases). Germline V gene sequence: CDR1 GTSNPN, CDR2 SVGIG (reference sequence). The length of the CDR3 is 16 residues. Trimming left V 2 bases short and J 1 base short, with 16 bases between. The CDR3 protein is CAWSPGLPTGTDTQYF. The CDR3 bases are TGTGCCTGGAGTCCGGGACTTCCGACGGGCACAGATACGCAGTATTTT.

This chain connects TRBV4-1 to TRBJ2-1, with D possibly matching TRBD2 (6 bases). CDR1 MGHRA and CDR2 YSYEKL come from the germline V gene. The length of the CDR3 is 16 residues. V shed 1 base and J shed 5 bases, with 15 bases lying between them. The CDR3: CASSQAAGQRDNEQFF. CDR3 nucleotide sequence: TGCGCCAGCAGCCAAGCGGCGGGCCAGCGGGACAATGAGCAGTTCTTC.

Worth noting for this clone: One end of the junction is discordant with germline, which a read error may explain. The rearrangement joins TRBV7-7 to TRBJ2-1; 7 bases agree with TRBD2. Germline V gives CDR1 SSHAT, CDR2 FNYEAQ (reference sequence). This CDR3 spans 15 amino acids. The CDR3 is CASSPFSAGDDEQFF. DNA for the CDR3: TGTGCTAGCAGCCCATTTTCGGCGGGAGACGATGAGCAGTTCTTC.

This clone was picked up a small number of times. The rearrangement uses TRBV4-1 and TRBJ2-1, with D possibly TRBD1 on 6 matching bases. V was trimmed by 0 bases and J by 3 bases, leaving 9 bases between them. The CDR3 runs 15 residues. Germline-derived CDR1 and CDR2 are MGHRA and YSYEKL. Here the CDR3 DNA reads TGCGCCAGCAGCCAAGAGGGGGCAATCTACAATGAGCAGTTCTTC. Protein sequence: CASSQEGAIYNEQFF.

The CDR3 here is CASTAIGPRSNEQFF. DNA of the CDR3: TGTGCCAGCACCGCCATTGGGCCCCGAAGTAATGAGCAGTTCTTC. J is TRBJ2-1 and V is TRBV28; D is uncertain. V lost 7 bases, J lost 7 bases, and 20 bases lay in between. The CDR3 consists of 15 residues. The germline V gene encodes CDR1 MDHEN and CDR2 SYDVKM.

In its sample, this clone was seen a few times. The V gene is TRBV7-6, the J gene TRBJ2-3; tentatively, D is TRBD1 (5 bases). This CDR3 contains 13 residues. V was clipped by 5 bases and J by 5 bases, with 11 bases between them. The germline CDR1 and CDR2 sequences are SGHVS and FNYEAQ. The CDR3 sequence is CASSERQLDTQYF. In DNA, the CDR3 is TGTGCCAGCAGCGAAAGACAGTTAGATACGCAGTATTTT.

Here the CDR3 reads CASSPTRAAGLGFF. CDR3 in DNA: TGTGCCAGCAGCCCTACAAGGGCAGCCGGGTTGGGATTCTTT. The chain has TRBV14 and TRBJ1-1, with unresolved D. Trimming removed 4 bases from V and 14 bases from J, with 23 bases in between. This CDR3 spans 14 amino acids. Germline V gene sequence: CDR1 SGHDN, CDR2 FVKESK.

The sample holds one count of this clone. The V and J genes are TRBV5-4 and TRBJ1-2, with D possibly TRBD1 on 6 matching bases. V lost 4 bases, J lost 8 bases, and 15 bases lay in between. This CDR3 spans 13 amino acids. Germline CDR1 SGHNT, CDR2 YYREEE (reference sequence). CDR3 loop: CASSRGQQGGYTF. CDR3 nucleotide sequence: TGTGCCAGCAGCCGAGGACAGCAGGGCGGCTACACCTTC.

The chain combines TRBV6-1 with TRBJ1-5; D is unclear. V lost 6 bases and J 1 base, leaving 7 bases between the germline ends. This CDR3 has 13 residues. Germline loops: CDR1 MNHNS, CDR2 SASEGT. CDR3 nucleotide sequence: TGTGCCAGCAGGACGGCCAGCAATCAGCCCCAGCATTTT. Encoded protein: CASRTASNQPQHF.

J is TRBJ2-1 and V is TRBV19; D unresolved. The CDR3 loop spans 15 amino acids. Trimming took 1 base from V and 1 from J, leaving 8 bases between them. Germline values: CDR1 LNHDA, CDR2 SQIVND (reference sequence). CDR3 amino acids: CASSIADGSYNEQFF. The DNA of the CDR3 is TGTGCCAGTAGTATAGCGGACGGTTCCTACAATGAGCAGTTCTTC.

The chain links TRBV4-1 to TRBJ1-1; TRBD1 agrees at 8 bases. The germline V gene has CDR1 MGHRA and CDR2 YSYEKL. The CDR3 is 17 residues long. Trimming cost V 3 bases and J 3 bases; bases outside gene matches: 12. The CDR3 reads CASSHGAPGGVYTEAFF. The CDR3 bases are TGCGCCAGCAGCCACGGCGCCCCAGGGGGCGTGTACACTGAAGCTTTCTTT.

The CDR3 nucleotides are TGTGCCAGCAGCCAGGGACTAGCGGGAGGGTCCTACGAGCAGTACTTC. Amino acid sequence: CASSQGLAGGSYEQYF. The V gene is TRBV7-2, the J gene TRBJ2-7; 16 bases align to TRBD2. Per the germline V gene, CDR1 is SGHTA and CDR2 is FQGNSA. CDR3 length: 16 amino acids. V shed 5 bases, J shed 1 base, and the junction held 2 bases outside the gene matches.

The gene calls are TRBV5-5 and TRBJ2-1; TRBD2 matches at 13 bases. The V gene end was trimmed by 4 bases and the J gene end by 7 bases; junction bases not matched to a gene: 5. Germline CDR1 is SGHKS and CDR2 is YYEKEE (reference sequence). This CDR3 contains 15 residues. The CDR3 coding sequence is TGTGCCAGCAGCGCAACTAGCGGGAGGGAGAATGAGCAGTTCTTC. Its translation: CASSATSGRENEQFF. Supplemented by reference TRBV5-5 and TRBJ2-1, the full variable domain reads DAGVTQSPTHLIKTRGQQVTLRCSPISGHKSVSWYQQVLGQGPQFIFQYYEKEERGRGNFPDRFSARQFPNYSSELNVNALLLGDSALYLCASSATSGRENEQFFGPGTRLTVL.

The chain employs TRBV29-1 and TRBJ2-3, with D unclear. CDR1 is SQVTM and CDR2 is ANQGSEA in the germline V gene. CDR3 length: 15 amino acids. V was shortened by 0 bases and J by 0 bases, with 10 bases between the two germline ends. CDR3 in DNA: TGCAGCGTTGAAGATCGTAGTACAAGCACAGATACGCAGTATTTT. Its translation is CSVEDRSTSTDTQYF.

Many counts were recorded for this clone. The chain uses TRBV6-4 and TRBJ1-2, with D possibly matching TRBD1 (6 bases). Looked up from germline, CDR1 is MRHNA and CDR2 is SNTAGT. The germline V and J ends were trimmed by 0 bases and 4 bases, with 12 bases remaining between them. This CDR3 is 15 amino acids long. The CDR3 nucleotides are TGTGCCAGCAGTGACTCCTCGACAGGCCCCTATGGCTACACCTTC. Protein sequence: CASSDSSTGPYGYTF.

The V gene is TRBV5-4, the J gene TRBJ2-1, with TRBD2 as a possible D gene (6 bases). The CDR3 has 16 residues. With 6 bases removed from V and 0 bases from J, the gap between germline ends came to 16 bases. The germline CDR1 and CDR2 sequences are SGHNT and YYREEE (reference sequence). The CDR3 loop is CASTPGDGSSYNEQFF. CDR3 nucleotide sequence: TGTGCCAGCACCCCGGGGGACGGGAGCTCCTACAATGAGCAGTTCTTC.

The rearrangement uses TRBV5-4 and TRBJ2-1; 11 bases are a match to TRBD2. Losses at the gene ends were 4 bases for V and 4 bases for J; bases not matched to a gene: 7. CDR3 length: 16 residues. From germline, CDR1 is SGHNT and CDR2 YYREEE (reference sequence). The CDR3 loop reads CASSPGGLAAYNEQFF. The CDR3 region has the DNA TGTGCCAGCAGCCCGGGGGGACTAGCGGCTTACAATGAGCAGTTCTTC.

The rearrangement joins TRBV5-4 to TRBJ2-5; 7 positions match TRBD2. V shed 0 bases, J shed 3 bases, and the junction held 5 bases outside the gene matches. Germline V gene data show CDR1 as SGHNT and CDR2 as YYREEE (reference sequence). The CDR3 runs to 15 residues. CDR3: CASSLASGGKETQYF. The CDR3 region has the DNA TGTGCCAGCAGCTTGGCGTCGGGAGGAAAAGAGACCCAGTACTTC. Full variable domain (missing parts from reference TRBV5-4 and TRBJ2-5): ETGVTQSPTHLIKTRGQQVTLRCSSQSGHNTVSWYQQALGQGPQFIFQYYREEENGRGNFPPRFSGLQFPNYSSELNVNALELDDSALYLCASSLASGGKETQYFGPGTRLLVL.

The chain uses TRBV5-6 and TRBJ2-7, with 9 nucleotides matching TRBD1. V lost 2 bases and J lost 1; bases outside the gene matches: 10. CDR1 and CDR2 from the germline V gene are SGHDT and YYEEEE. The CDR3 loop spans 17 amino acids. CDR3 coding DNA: TGTGCCAGCAGCTTATACAGGGGGCGCGGAGGATCCTACGAGCAGTACTTC. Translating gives CASSLYRGRGGSYEQYF.

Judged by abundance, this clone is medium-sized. The CDR3, as DNA: TGTGCCAGCAGCTCCAACCCAATGGGCGGGCAGTTCTTC. This translates into CASSSNPMGGQFF. The V and J genes are TRBV11-2 and TRBJ2-1; no reliable D call. Trimming removed 4 bases at V and 12 bases at J, with 16 bases between. Germline assignment: CDR1 SGHAT and CDR2 FQNNGV. The CDR3 is made up of 13 amino acids. The full variable domain, with the rest looked up from reference TRBV11-2 and TRBJ2-1, is EAGVAQSPRYKIIEKRQSVAFWCNPISGHATLYWYQQILGQGPKLLIQFQNNGVVDDSQLPKDRFSAERLKGVDSTLKIQPAKLEDSAVYLCASSSNPMGGQFFGPGTRLTVL.

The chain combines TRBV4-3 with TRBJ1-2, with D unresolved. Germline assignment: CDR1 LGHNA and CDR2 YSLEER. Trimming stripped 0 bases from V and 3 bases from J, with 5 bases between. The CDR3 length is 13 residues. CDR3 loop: CASSQDLDYGYTF. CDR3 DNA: TGCGCCAGCAGCCAAGATCTGGACTATGGCTACACCTTC.

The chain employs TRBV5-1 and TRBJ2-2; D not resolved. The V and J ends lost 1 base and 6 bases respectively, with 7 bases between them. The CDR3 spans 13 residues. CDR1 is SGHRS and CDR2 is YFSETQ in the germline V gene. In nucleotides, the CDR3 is TGCGCCAGCAGCTTGTTTGGGTCCGGGGAGCTGTTTTTT. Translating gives CASSLFGSGELFF.

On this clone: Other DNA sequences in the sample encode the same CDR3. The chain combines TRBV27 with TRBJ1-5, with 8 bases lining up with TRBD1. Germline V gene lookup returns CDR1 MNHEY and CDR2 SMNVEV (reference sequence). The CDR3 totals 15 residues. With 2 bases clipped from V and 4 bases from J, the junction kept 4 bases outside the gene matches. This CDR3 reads CASSLNRGSNQPQHF. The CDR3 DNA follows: TGTGCCAGCAGTTTAAACAGGGGGTCTAATCAGCCCCAGCATTTT.

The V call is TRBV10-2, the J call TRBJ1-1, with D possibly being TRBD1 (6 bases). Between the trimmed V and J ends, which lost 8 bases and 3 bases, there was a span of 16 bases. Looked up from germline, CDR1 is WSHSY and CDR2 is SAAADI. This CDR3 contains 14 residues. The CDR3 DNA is TGCGCCAGCCTTGGTGGGGGCTCGGACACTGAAGCTTTCTTT. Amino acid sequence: CASLGGGSDTEAFF.

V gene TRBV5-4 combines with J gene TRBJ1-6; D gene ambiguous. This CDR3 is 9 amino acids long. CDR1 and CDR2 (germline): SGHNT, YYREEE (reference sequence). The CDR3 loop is CASQPPLHF. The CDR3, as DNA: TGTGCGAGCCAGCCACCCCTCCACTTT.

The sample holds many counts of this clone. CDR3 nucleotide sequence: TGTGCCAGTACAACCGGGACAGGGGGCGGGAAACTGTTTTTT. It specifies CASTTGTGGGKLFF. This rearrangement joins TRBV19 to TRBJ1-4, with 12 bases matching TRBD1. The ends lost 7 bases at V and 11 bases at J; junction bases unmatched: 8. Germline-derived CDR1 and CDR2 are LNHDA and SQIVND (reference sequence). The CDR3 has 14 amino acids.

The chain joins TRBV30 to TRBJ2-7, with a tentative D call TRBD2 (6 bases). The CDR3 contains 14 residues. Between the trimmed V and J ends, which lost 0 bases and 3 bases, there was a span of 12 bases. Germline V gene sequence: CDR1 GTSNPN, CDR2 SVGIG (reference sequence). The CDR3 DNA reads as TGTGCCTGGAGTGTAGGCGCGGGATTCTACGAGCAGTACTTC. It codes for CAWSVGAGFYEQYF. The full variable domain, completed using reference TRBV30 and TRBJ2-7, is SQTIHQWPATLVQPVGSPLSLECTVEGTSNPNLYWYRQAAGRGLQLLFYSVGIGQISSEVPQNLSASRPQDRQFILSSKKLLLSDSGFYLCAWSVGAGFYEQYFGPGTRLTVT.

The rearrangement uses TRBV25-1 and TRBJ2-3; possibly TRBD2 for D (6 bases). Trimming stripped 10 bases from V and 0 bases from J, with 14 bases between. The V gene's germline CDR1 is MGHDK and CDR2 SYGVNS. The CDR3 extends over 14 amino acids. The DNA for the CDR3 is TGTGCCACCCTTGGCGGGACCAGCACAGATACGCAGTATTTT. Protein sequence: CATLGGTSTDTQYF.

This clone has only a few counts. CDR3 in DNA: TGTGCCAGCGGAGTGACACCCTACGAGCAGTACTTC. This codes for CASGVTPYEQYF. The chain carries TRBV2 and TRBJ2-7; no firm D call. The CDR3 totals 12 residues. The V end lost 8 bases, the J end lost 2 bases, and 10 bases lay between the germline ends. Germline lookup yields CDR1 SNHLY and CDR2 FYNNEI.